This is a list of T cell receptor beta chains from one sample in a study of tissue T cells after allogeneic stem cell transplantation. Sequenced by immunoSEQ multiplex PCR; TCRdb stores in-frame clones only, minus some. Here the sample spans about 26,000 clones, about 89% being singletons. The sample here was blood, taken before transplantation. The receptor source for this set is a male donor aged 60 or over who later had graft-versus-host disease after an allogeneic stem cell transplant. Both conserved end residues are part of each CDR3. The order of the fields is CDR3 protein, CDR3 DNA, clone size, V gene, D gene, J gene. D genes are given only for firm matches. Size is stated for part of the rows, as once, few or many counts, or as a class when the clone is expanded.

CDR3 protein: CASSLQGYTQYF
CDR3 DNA: TGCGCCAGCAGCTTACAGGGGTATACGCAGTATTTT
clone size: NA
V gene: TRBV5-1
D gene: TRBD1
J gene: TRBJ2-3

CDR3 protein: CASSQTGQSTDTQYF
CDR3 DNA: TGTGCCAGCAGCCAAACGGGACAGAGCACAGATACGCAGTATTTT
clone size: NA
V gene: TRBV3-1/TRBV3-2
D gene: TRBD1
J gene: TRBJ2-3

CDR3 protein: CASSLDYNSPLHF
CDR3 DNA: TGCGCCAGCAGCTTGGATTATAATTCACCCCTCCACTTT
clone size: few
V gene: TRBV5-1
D gene: NA
J gene: TRBJ1-6

CDR3 protein: CASSGTGAWNTEAFF
CDR3 DNA: TGTGCCAGCAGTGGAACAGGGGCCTGGAACACTGAAGCTTTCTTT
clone size: NA
V gene: TRBV25-1
D gene: TRBD1
J gene: TRBJ1-1

CDR3 protein: CASRRGTASYEQYF
CDR3 DNA: TGTGCCAGTAGGAGAGGGACAGCCTCCTACGAGCAGTACTTC
clone size: NA
V gene: TRBV19
D gene: TRBD1
J gene: TRBJ2-7

CDR3 protein: CASGGGSTDTQYF
CDR3 DNA: TGTGCCAGCGGGGGAGGCAGCACAGATACGCAGTATTTT
clone size: NA
V gene: TRBV2
D gene: NA
J gene: TRBJ2-3

CDR3 protein: CASSVVAQGGDEAFF
CDR3 DNA: TGTGCCAGCAGCGTAGTGGCACAGGGGGGCGACGAAGCTTTCTTT
clone size: NA
V gene: TRBV9
D gene: TRBD1
J gene: TRBJ1-1

CDR3 protein: CASSQDPGVRAYEQYF
CDR3 DNA: TGCGCCAGCAGCCAAGATCCCGGGGTCCGTGCCTACGAGCAGTACTTC
clone size: NA
V gene: TRBV4-1
D gene: NA
J gene: TRBJ2-7

CDR3 protein: CASSPTPRGEGRGYTF
CDR3 DNA: TGCGCCAGCAGCCCAACCCCCCGGGGGGAGGGCCGGGGCTACACCTTC
clone size: NA
V gene: TRBV5-1
D gene: NA
J gene: TRBJ1-2

CDR3 protein: CASSPGTESQPQHF
CDR3 DNA: TGTGCCAGCTCACCCGGGACAGAATCGCAGCCCCAGCATTTT
clone size: NA
V gene: TRBV18
D gene: TRBD1
J gene: TRBJ1-5

CDR3 protein: CASSPEGVGTGYYNEQFF
CDR3 DNA: TGTGCCAGCAGCCCCGAGGGGGTTGGGACAGGCTACTACAATGAGCAGTTCTTC
clone size: NA
V gene: TRBV7-2
D gene: TRBD1
J gene: TRBJ2-1

CDR3 protein: CASSFGGGARQDTQYF
CDR3 DNA: TGTGCCAGCAGCTTTGGCGGGGGGGCGAGGCAAGATACGCAGTATTTT
clone size: NA
V gene: TRBV5-4
D gene: TRBD2
J gene: TRBJ2-3

CDR3 protein: CASSEAGAWAFF
CDR3 DNA: TGTGCCAGCAGTGAAGCGGGGGCCTGGGCTTTCTTT
clone size: few
V gene: TRBV2
D gene: NA
J gene: TRBJ1-1

CDR3 protein: CAIRDLERGHEQYF
CDR3 DNA: TGTGCCATCAGGGATCTGGAGCGGGGACACGAGCAGTACTTC
clone size: NA
V gene: TRBV10-3
D gene: TRBD2
J gene: TRBJ2-7

CDR3 protein: CSVAQETQYF
CDR3 DNA: TGCAGCGTAGCCCAAGAGACCCAGTACTTC
clone size: NA
V gene: TRBV29-1
D gene: NA
J gene: TRBJ2-5

CDR3 protein: CASSQSTGGGTGELFF
CDR3 DNA: TGCGCCAGCAGCCAATCGACAGGGGGCGGCACCGGGGAGCTGTTTTTT
clone size: NA
V gene: TRBV5-1
D gene: TRBD1
J gene: TRBJ2-2

CDR3 protein: CASSYQTGTTHGELFF
CDR3 DNA: TGTGCCAGCAGTTATCAAACCGGGACTACCCACGGGGAGCTGTTTTTT
clone size: NA
V gene: TRBV6-5
D gene: TRBD2
J gene: TRBJ2-2

CDR3 protein: CASSLGEGSPSTDTQYF
CDR3 DNA: TGTGCCAGCAGCTTAGGCGAGGGCAGCCCTAGCACAGATACGCAGTATTTT
clone size: NA
V gene: TRBV11-3
D gene: NA
J gene: TRBJ2-3

CDR3 protein: CASSSNPGGTDTQYF
CDR3 DNA: TGCGCCAGCAGCTCTAACCCGGGGGGTACAGATACGCAGTATTTT
clone size: NA
V gene: TRBV5-1
D gene: TRBD2
J gene: TRBJ2-3

CDR3 protein: CASKYRVDQPQHF
CDR3 DNA: TGTGCCAGTAAGTACAGGGTCGATCAGCCCCAGCATTTT
clone size: once
V gene: TRBV19
D gene: NA
J gene: TRBJ1-5

CDR3 protein: CASSLGRRSNTEAFF
CDR3 DNA: TGTGCCAGCAGCCTCGGCCGGCGAAGCAACACTGAAGCTTTCTTT
clone size: NA
V gene: TRBV11-2
D gene: NA
J gene: TRBJ1-1

CDR3 protein: CASSLYRTSSYEQYF
CDR3 DNA: TGTGCCAGCAGCTTATACCGGACATCCTCCTACGAGCAGTACTTC
clone size: NA
V gene: TRBV7-9
D gene: NA
J gene: TRBJ2-7

CDR3 protein: CASRNDRGSPLHF
CDR3 DNA: TGCGCCAGCCGAAATGACCGGGGCTCACCCCTCCACTTT
clone size: NA
V gene: TRBV4-3
D gene: NA
J gene: TRBJ1-6

CDR3 protein: CAWSVPRVQPQHF
CDR3 DNA: TGTGCCTGGAGTGTACCGAGGGTTCAGCCCCAGCATTTT
clone size: NA
V gene: TRBV30
D gene: NA
J gene: TRBJ1-5

CDR3 protein: CASSQEARVPPLHF
CDR3 DNA: TGCGCCAGCAGCCAAGAAGCTCGGGTTCCACCCCTCCACTTT
clone size: NA
V gene: TRBV4-3
D gene: NA
J gene: TRBJ1-6

CDR3 protein: CASSVQGTDTQYF
CDR3 DNA: TGCGCCAGCAGTGTCCAGGGAACAGATACGCAGTATTTT
clone size: NA
V gene: TRBV10-1
D gene: NA
J gene: TRBJ2-3

CDR3 protein: CASIKDSLAGNEQFF
CDR3 DNA: TGTGCCAGCATTAAGGACAGCCTTGCTGGCAATGAGCAGTTCTTC
clone size: once
V gene: TRBV5-4
D gene: NA
J gene: TRBJ2-1

CDR3 protein: CATSRDDLTRETQYF
CDR3 DNA: TGTGCCACCAGCAGAGATGACCTAACCAGGGAGACCCAGTACTTC
clone size: once
V gene: TRBV15
D gene: NA
J gene: TRBJ2-5

CDR3 protein: CASSLVGRNTEAFF
CDR3 DNA: TGCGCCAGCAGCTTGGTGGGGAGAAACACTGAAGCTTTCTTT
clone size: few
V gene: TRBV5-1
D gene: NA
J gene: TRBJ1-1

CDR3 protein: CASSLRQNEAFF
CDR3 DNA: TGTGCCAGCAGTTTACGACAGAATGAAGCTTTCTTT
clone size: NA
V gene: TRBV12-3/TRBV12-4
D gene: NA
J gene: TRBJ1-1

CDR3 protein: CASSFERSSGANVLTF
CDR3 DNA: TGTGCCAGCAGTTTTGAGCGGAGCTCTGGGGCCAACGTCCTGACTTTC
clone size: NA
V gene: TRBV27
D gene: NA
J gene: TRBJ2-6

CDR3 protein: CASSLLAGGRTDTQYF
CDR3 DNA: TGCGCCAGCAGCCTACTAGCGGGGGGCCGTACAGATACGCAGTATTTT
clone size: NA
V gene: TRBV5-1
D gene: TRBD2
J gene: TRBJ2-3

CDR3 protein: CASSYVFSSGYSYEQYF
CDR3 DNA: TGTGCCAGCAGTTATGTATTTTCTAGCGGATACTCCTACGAGCAGTACTTC
clone size: once
V gene: TRBV6-2/TRBV6-3
D gene: TRBD2
J gene: TRBJ2-7

CDR3 protein: CASTSTGGRYGYTF
CDR3 DNA: TGTGCCAGTACATCGACAGGGGGACGGTATGGCTACACCTTC
clone size: NA
V gene: TRBV2
D gene: TRBD1
J gene: TRBJ1-2

CDR3 protein: CASRSELQPHPSYNSPLHF
CDR3 DNA: TGCGCCAGCAGGTCGGAATTACAGCCTCACCCTTCCTATAATTCACCCCTCCACTTT
clone size: NA
V gene: TRBV5-1
D gene: NA
J gene: TRBJ1-6

CDR3 protein: CASSPEGGRQLGGQYF
CDR3 DNA: TGTGCCAGCAGTCCCGAGGGTGGCAGGCAGCTAGGGGGCCAGTACTTC
clone size: NA
V gene: TRBV28
D gene: NA
J gene: TRBJ2-5

CDR3 protein: CASSQAPSGGAEFNEQFF
CDR3 DNA: TGTGCCAGCAGCCAAGCACCGAGCGGGGGGGCAGAATTCAATGAGCAGTTCTTC
clone size: NA
V gene: TRBV4-2
D gene: TRBD2
J gene: TRBJ2-1

CDR3 protein: CASSLAAGGYRNEQFF
CDR3 DNA: TGTGCCAGCAGCTTGGCGGCGGGGGGATACAGGAATGAGCAGTTCTTC
clone size: NA
V gene: TRBV5-4
D gene: TRBD2
J gene: TRBJ2-1

CDR3 protein: CASSYFPGQESSYNSPLHF
CDR3 DNA: TGTGCCAGCAGTTACTTCCCGGGACAGGAAAGCTCCTATAATTCACCCCTCCACTTT
clone size: NA
V gene: TRBV6-2/TRBV6-3
D gene: TRBD1
J gene: TRBJ1-6

CDR3 protein: CASSYSLDTYGYTF
CDR3 DNA: TGTGCCAGCAGTTACTCACTCGACACGTATGGCTACACCTTC
clone size: NA
V gene: TRBV6-5
D gene: NA
J gene: TRBJ1-2

CDR3 protein: CASSISSGKETQYF
CDR3 DNA: TGTGCCAGCAGCATATCTAGCGGGAAAGAGACCCAGTACTTC
clone size: NA
V gene: TRBV7-8
D gene: TRBD2
J gene: TRBJ2-5

CDR3 protein: CASSAARETQYF
CDR3 DNA: TGCGCCAGCAGCGCCGCCAGGGAGACCCAGTACTTC
clone size: NA
V gene: TRBV5-1
D gene: NA
J gene: TRBJ2-5

CDR3 protein: CASSLEAGAYNEQFF
CDR3 DNA: TGTGCCAGCAGCTTGGAGGCAGGGGCCTACAATGAGCAGTTCTTC
clone size: NA
V gene: TRBV5-4
D gene: NA
J gene: TRBJ2-1

CDR3 protein: CASSSIPGTGVKAFF
CDR3 DNA: TGTGCCAGCAGCTCCATACCCGGGACAGGGGTTAAAGCTTTCTTT
clone size: NA
V gene: TRBV7-8
D gene: TRBD1
J gene: TRBJ1-1

CDR3 protein: CASSQMGQGNQKLFF
CDR3 DNA: TGTGCCAGCAGCCAAATGGGGCAGGGGAATCAAAAACTGTTTTTT
clone size: NA
V gene: TRBV3-1/TRBV3-2
D gene: NA
J gene: TRBJ1-4

CDR3 protein: CASSWDRANTEAFF
CDR3 DNA: TGTGCCAGCAGCTGGGACAGGGCGAACACTGAAGCTTTCTTT
clone size: NA
V gene: TRBV5-5
D gene: TRBD1
J gene: TRBJ1-1

CDR3 protein: CASWTSGGHNEQFF
CDR3 DNA: TGTGCCAGCTGGACTAGCGGGGGTCACAATGAGCAGTTCTTC
clone size: NA
V gene: TRBV6-5
D gene: TRBD2
J gene: TRBJ2-1

CDR3 protein: CASSLFSGRLQETQYF
CDR3 DNA: TGCGCCAGCAGCCTGTTCAGCGGGAGACTCCAAGAGACCCAGTACTTC
clone size: NA
V gene: TRBV4-1
D gene: TRBD2
J gene: TRBJ2-5

CDR3 protein: CATSDLTGWQETQYF
CDR3 DNA: TGTGCCACCAGTGATTTGACAGGGTGGCAAGAGACCCAGTACTTC
clone size: NA
V gene: TRBV24-1
D gene: NA
J gene: TRBJ2-5

CDR3 protein: CASSYTGLAGGYEQYF
CDR3 DNA: TGTGCCAGCAGTTACACGGGACTAGCGGGAGGTTACGAGCAGTACTTC
clone size: NA
V gene: TRBV6-5
D gene: TRBD2
J gene: TRBJ2-7

CDR3 protein: CASSQRLAGGWNEQFF
CDR3 DNA: TGCGCCAGCAGCCAACGACTAGCGGGAGGGTGGAATGAGCAGTTCTTC
clone size: NA
V gene: TRBV4-3
D gene: TRBD2
J gene: TRBJ2-1

CDR3 protein: CASSFGTEGGEQYF
CDR3 DNA: TGTGCCAGCAGTTTCGGGACAGAGGGAGGCGAGCAGTACTTC
clone size: NA
V gene: TRBV27
D gene: NA
J gene: TRBJ2-7

CDR3 protein: CASSPPRDGELFF
CDR3 DNA: TGTGCCAGCAGTCCACCCAGAGACGGGGAGCTGTTTTTT
clone size: NA
V gene: TRBV6-2/TRBV6-3
D gene: NA
J gene: TRBJ2-2

CDR3 protein: CASRGQGYVRNEQFF
CDR3 DNA: TGTGCCAGCAGGGGACAGGGGTATGTTAGAAATGAGCAGTTCTTC
clone size: once
V gene: TRBV6-5
D gene: TRBD1
J gene: TRBJ2-1

CDR3 protein: CASSYPPRATEAFF
CDR3 DNA: TGTGCCAGCAGTTATCCCCCCAGGGCCACTGAAGCTTTCTTT
clone size: NA
V gene: TRBV6-2/TRBV6-3
D gene: NA
J gene: TRBJ1-1

CDR3 protein: CASGLTDNYGYTF
CDR3 DNA: TGTGCTAGTGGTTTGACAGATAACTATGGCTACACCTTC
clone size: NA
V gene: TRBV12-5
D gene: NA
J gene: TRBJ1-2

CDR3 protein: CASSWEGAHTEAFF
CDR3 DNA: TGCGCCAGCAGCTGGGAGGGGGCCCACACTGAAGCTTTCTTT
clone size: NA
V gene: TRBV5-1
D gene: TRBD1
J gene: TRBJ1-1

CDR3 protein: CASSKGQGGYNEQFF
CDR3 DNA: TGTGCCAGCAGTAAGGGACAGGGGGGGTACAATGAGCAGTTCTTC
clone size: NA
V gene: TRBV2
D gene: TRBD1
J gene: TRBJ2-1